The 17 T cell receptor beta chains given below trace back to one sample, sequenced in a study of T-cell reconstitution after alpha-beta-depleted transplantation in children. A TCRbeta library incorporating unique molecular identifiers was prepared. Each CDR3 protein gets one entry after TCRdb re-called the PCR reads with MiXCR. Of fewer than 150,000 distinct CDR3 sequences in the sample, roughly 9% were seen once. The sample in question was PBMCs, mostly from graft donor cells, obtained 180 days after TCRalphabeta/CD19-depleted stem cell transplant. These receptors came from a girl under three years old who had a stem cell transplant for combined immunodeficiency, so the T cells may come from the graft donor.

The chain recombines TRBV25-1 with TRBJ1-1; perhaps TRBD1 as D (6 bases). CDR1 MGHDK and CDR2 SYGVNS come from the germline V gene. This CDR3 contains 13 residues. V shed 5 bases and J shed 1 base, with 8 bases lying between them. The CDR3 is CASSKTGNTEAFF. DNA for the CDR3: TGTGCCAGCAGTAAGACAGGGAACACTGAAGCTTTCTTT.

This clonotype was counted many times. The chain recombines TRBV12-3 or TRBV12-4 with TRBJ2-7, with 10 bases matching TRBD2. CDR3 size: 15 residues. Trimming removed 3 bases from V and 2 bases from J; junction bases left unmatched: 4. CDR3 protein: CASSFNLAGAYEQYF. The DNA for the CDR3 is TGTGCCAGCAGTTTTAATCTAGCGGGAGCCTACGAGCAGTACTTC.

In this sample, this clonotype turned up a few times. This sequence joins TRBV2 and TRBJ2-7; tentative D call: TRBD1 (6 bases). The V gene lost 8 bases and the J gene lost 5 bases, with 16 bases spanning the gap. The germline V gene encodes CDR1 SNHLY and CDR2 FYNNEI. The CDR3 spans 13 residues. The CDR3 here is CASCKQGFDEQYF. The CDR3, as DNA: TGTGCCAGCTGTAAGCAGGGGTTTGACGAGCAGTACTTC.

The chain is built from TRBV4-3 and TRBJ2-3; the D gene could be TRBD1 or TRBD2 (6 bases each). The CDR3 loop spans 13 amino acids. Germline assignment: CDR1 LGHNA and CDR2 YSLEER. Trimming cost V 1 base and J 6 bases, with 8 bases left between them. The chain's CDR3 is CASSQGGGDTQYF. DNA of the CDR3: TGCGCCAGCAGCCAAGGAGGGGGGGATACGCAGTATTTT.

The gene calls are TRBV6-5 and TRBJ2-3, with 8 bases matching TRBD2. The CDR3 is 16 residues long. With V trimmed by 2 bases and J by 6 bases, 10 bases remained unmatched. Germline CDR1 is MNHEY and CDR2 is SVGAGI. CDR3 amino acids: CASSYRGGNTQDTQYF. As DNA, the CDR3 is TGTGCCAGCAGTTACCGCGGGGGGAATACACAGGATACGCAGTATTTT.

This clonotype was counted between two and nine times. The chain is built from TRBV4-2 and TRBJ2-1, with 9 bases matching TRBD1. CDR3 length: 17 residues. V shed 1 base and J 4 bases; nucleotides not matched to a gene: 8. Germline values: CDR1 LGHNA, CDR2 YNFKEQ. The CDR3 is CASSQGTYRGLYNEQFF. The CDR3 DNA follows: TGTGCCAGCAGCCAAGGCACGTACAGGGGGCTGTACAATGAGCAGTTCTTC.

This clonotype was recorded many times. J is TRBJ2-6 and V is TRBV7-9; D is unresolved. The CDR3 is 15 residues long. The germline V gene has CDR1 SEHNR and CDR2 FQNEAQ (reference sequence). Trimming left V 0 bases short and J 11 bases short, with 14 bases between. CDR3 protein: CASSLALGNFHVLTF. The CDR3 region has the DNA TGTGCCAGCAGCTTAGCGCTGGGGAACTTTCACGTCCTGACTTTC. Drawing the rest from reference TRBV7-9 and TRBJ2-6, the complete variable domain is DTGVSQNPRHKITKRGQNVTFRCDPISEHNRLYWYRQTLGQGPEFLTYFQNEAQLEKSRLLSDRFSAERPKGSFSTLEIQRTEQGDSAMYLCASSLALGNFHVLTFGAGSRLTVL.

The chain has TRBV7-3 and TRBJ1-4, with 7 positions matching TRBD1. The germline gives CDR1 SGHTA, CDR2 FQGTGA. The CDR3 covers 15 residues. Trimming at V came to 0 bases and at J to 4 bases, leaving 2 bases not matched to a gene. The CDR3 coding sequence is TGTGCCAGCAGCTTAACGGGACAGTTTAATGAAAAACTGTTTTTT. This codes for CASSLTGQFNEKLFF.

The V and J genes are TRBV12-3 or TRBV12-4 and TRBJ2-1; the D gene is possibly TRBD1 (5 bases). The CDR3 covers 13 residues. V shed 7 bases and J shed 7 bases, with 14 bases lying between them. DNA for the CDR3: TGTGCCAGCACCCTGGGGCTAACGAATGAGCAGTTCTTC. Encoded protein: CASTLGLTNEQFF.

The V call is TRBV7-2, the J call TRBJ2-7; 9 nucleotides align to TRBD2. Germline V gene sequence: CDR1 SGHTA, CDR2 FQGNSA. Unmatched junction bases numbered 8, after V lost 5 bases and J lost 3 bases. This CDR3 has 15 residues. CDR3 in DNA: TGTGCCAGCAGCACCTATAGCGGGGGCGGCTACGAGCAGTACTTC. This codes for CASSTYSGGGYEQYF.

The J gene is TRBJ2-7, the V gene TRBV12-3 or TRBV12-4; no clear D. V lost 3 bases to trimming and J lost 2 bases, with 5 bases between them. The CDR3 totals 12 residues. The CDR3 DNA reads as TGTGCCAGCAGTTTGAGGCCCTACGAGCAGTACTTC. It yields the protein CASSLRPYEQYF.

The chain uses TRBV28 and TRBJ2-3; TRBD2 matches 10 bases. CDR1 is MDHEN and CDR2 is SYDVKM in the germline V gene. The CDR3 is 16 amino acids. V gave up 3 bases and J gave up 0 bases; unmatched junction bases: 3. In DNA form, the CDR3 reads TGTGCCAGCAGTTTCAGCGGGGGGGCCAGCACAGATACGCAGTATTTT. Its protein is CASSFSGGASTDTQYF.

This clonotype occurred many times. The chain carries TRBV27 and TRBJ1-2; D possibly corresponds to TRBD1 (5 bases). Trimming took 6 bases from V and 4 from J, leaving 24 bases between them. Germline V lookup: CDR1 MNHEY, CDR2 SMNVEV (reference sequence). This CDR3 spans 17 amino acids. The CDR3 protein is CASRRNRDLGQGYGYTF. In DNA, the CDR3 is TGTGCCAGCAGAAGGAACCGGGACCTGGGGCAGGGCTATGGCTACACCTTC.

The chain recombines TRBV5-4 with TRBJ2-7; TRBD1 matches 8 bases. Germline CDR1 is SGHNT and CDR2 is YYREEE (reference sequence). J lost 0 bases, V lost 4 bases, and 9 bases had no gene match. The CDR3 extends over 16 amino acids. CDR3: CASSTGQGRGSYEQYF. The CDR3, as DNA: TGTGCCAGCAGCACCGGACAGGGAAGAGGCTCCTACGAGCAGTACTTC.

V and J are TRBV10-3 and TRBJ1-4, with D possibly TRBD1 on 6 matching bases. V was trimmed by 1 base and J by 7 bases, leaving 31 bases between them. CDR1 and CDR2 (germline): ENHRY, SYGVKD. This CDR3 is built from 21 residues. The CDR3 protein is CAISELNVPSETGRGSEKLFF. The CDR3 DNA reads as TGTGCCATCAGTGAGTTAAACGTTCCCTCAGAAACAGGGAGGGGGAGTGAAAAACTGTTTTTT.

The rearrangement links TRBV4-3 to TRBJ2-3; D remains unclear. There are 14 residues in the CDR3. Germline V gene sequence: CDR1 LGHNA, CDR2 YSLEER. Trimming shortened V by 4 bases and J by 8 bases, and 16 bases separated the two germline ends. The CDR3 protein is CASSRSSKVSTQYF. The CDR3 coding sequence is TGCGCCAGCAGCCGCAGCTCCAAGGTATCTACGCAGTATTTT.

This clonotype was seen a few times. The chain couples TRBV28 to TRBJ2-7; TRBD1 agrees at 8 bases. CDR1 and CDR2 from the germline V gene are MDHEN and SYDVKM. V trimming: 2 bases; J trimming: 6 bases; junction bases outside the gene matches: 9. This CDR3 comprises 15 residues. The CDR3 region has the DNA TGTGCCAGCAGTTTAGGTCGGGCAGGGGGCATCGAGCAGTACTTC. Translating it yields CASSLGRAGGIEQYF.